What follows are 14 T cell receptor beta chains derived from one specimen sequenced in a study of lymphopenia after photon versus proton radiotherapy. Profiling relied on immunoSEQ multiplex PCR, and the TCRdb table lists in-frame clones only, not all of them. This sample has under 30,000 clones, with about 92% found just once. The input for sequencing was peripheral blood, taken from a patient treated with photon-based radiotherapy. Every receptor here comes from a woman in her forties or fifties with cholangiocarcinoma.

V usage is TRBV2 and J usage is TRBJ1-6; unclear D gene. V was shortened by 8 bases and J by 0 bases, with 11 bases between the two germline ends. The CDR3 consists of 15 residues. Germline loops: CDR1 SNHLY, CDR2 FYNNEI. CDR3 sequence: CASARRSSYNSPLHF. The CDR3, as DNA: TGTGCCAGCGCAAGGAGGAGCTCCTATAATTCACCCCTCCACTTT.

This chain joins TRBV10-3 and TRBJ2-2, with D unresolved. V lost 2 bases to trimming and J lost 2 bases, with 9 bases between them. This CDR3 has 15 amino acids. Germline CDR1 reads ENHRY; CDR2 reads SYGVKD. In DNA, the CDR3 is TGTGCCATCAGTGAGCCTTACATTAACACCGGGGAGCTGTTTTTT. Encoded protein: CAISEPYINTGELFF.

This chain uses TRBV25-1 with TRBJ2-1, with D tentatively TRBD1 (5 bases). The ends were cut back, 2 bases at V and 9 bases at J, with 11 bases in the middle. The CDR3 sequence is 13 residues long. Per germline, CDR1 MGHDK and CDR2 SYGVNS. The chain's CDR3 is CASSEIRVGEQFF. The CDR3 nucleotides read TGTGCCAGCAGTGAAATCAGGGTCGGTGAGCAGTTCTTC. Drawing the rest from reference TRBV25-1 and TRBJ2-1, the complete variable domain is EADIYQTPRYLVIGTGKKITLECSQTMGHDKMYWYQQDPGMELHLIHYSYGVNSTEKGDLSSESTVSRIRTEHFPLTLESARPSHTSQYLCASSEIRVGEQFFGPGTRLTVL.

The V call is TRBV29-1, the J call TRBJ1-1; D is undetermined. Per the germline V gene, CDR1 is SQVTM and CDR2 is ANQGSEA. There are 13 residues in the CDR3. V lost 7 bases, J lost 1 base, and 13 bases lay in between. CDR3 amino acids: CSATSGTNTEAFF. For the CDR3, the DNA is TGCAGCGCCACCTCGGGAACGAACACTGAAGCTTTCTTT. The full variable domain, rest sourced from reference TRBV29-1 and TRBJ1-1, is SAVISQKPSRDICQRGTSLTIQCQVDSQVTMMFWYRQQPGQSLTLIATANQGSEATYESGFVIDKFPISRPNLTFSTLTVSNMSPEDSSIYLCSATSGTNTEAFFGQGTRLTVV.

The genes are TRBV5-1 and TRBJ1-2; D possibly corresponds to TRBD1 (5 bases). Trimming shortened V by 4 bases and J by 4 bases, and 11 bases separated the two germline ends. The CDR3 has 13 residues. CDR1 is SGHRS and CDR2 is YFSETQ in the germline V gene. The CDR3 here is CASSPGNTYGYTF. The CDR3 region has the DNA TGCGCCAGCAGCCCAGGGAACACCTATGGCTACACCTTC.

V gene TRBV4-3 combines with J gene TRBJ1-1, with D unclear. V lost 0 bases to trimming and J lost 8 bases, with 7 bases between them. The CDR3 sequence is 12 residues long. Germline V gene sequence: CDR1 LGHNA, CDR2 YSLEER. CDR3 sequence: CASSQDAREAFF. For the CDR3, the DNA is TGCGCCAGCAGCCAAGATGCCAGGGAAGCTTTCTTT.

The V and J genes are TRBV7-8 and TRBJ2-1; D tentatively reads TRBD1 or TRBD2 (5 bases each). Germline CDR1 is SGHVS and CDR2 is FQNEAQ. The V gene lost 8 bases and the J gene lost 3 bases, with 17 bases spanning the gap. This CDR3 is built from 15 residues. The CDR3 reads CASGPGPVRYNEQFF. The CDR3 nucleotides are TGTGCCAGCGGCCCGGGGCCCGTACGCTACAATGAGCAGTTCTTC.

In nucleotides, the CDR3 is TGCATTGGGGACTCAGGTAATGAGCAGTTCTTC. Translating gives CIGDSGNEQFF. This rearrangement joins TRBV20-1 to TRBJ2-1; weak D call: TRBD2 (6 bases). CDR1 is DFQATT and CDR2 is SNEGSKA in the germline V gene (reference sequence). This CDR3 region has 11 residues.

DNA for the CDR3: TGCGCCAGCACCTTCGGCGGGACGAACACTGAAGCTTTCTTT. It specifies CASTFGGTNTEAFF. The chain combines TRBV5-1 with TRBJ1-1; tentatively, D is TRBD1 (5 bases). The V end was cut by 6 bases, the J end by 1 base, with 13 bases between. Germline V gene lookup returns CDR1 SGHRS and CDR2 YFSETQ. The CDR3 has 14 residues. Supplemented by reference TRBV5-1 and TRBJ1-1, the full variable domain reads KAGVTQTPRYLIKTRGQQVTLSCSPISGHRSVSWYQQTPGQGLQFLFEYFSETQRNKGNFPGRFSGRQFSNSRSEMNVSTLELGDSALYLCASTFGGTNTEAFFGQGTRLTVV.

The gene calls are TRBV9 and TRBJ2-3; 8 nucleotides agree with TRBD2. The J segment lost 0 bases and the V segment lost 4 bases, leaving 7 bases of the junction unmatched. Germline V gene sequence: CDR1 SGDLS, CDR2 YYNGEE. This CDR3 has 16 residues. CDR3 coding DNA: TGTGCCAGCAGCCTTATAGCGGGGTCTAGCACAGATACGCAGTATTTT. This sequence encodes CASSLIAGSSTDTQYF.

This clone was counted between two and nine times. J is TRBJ2-3 and V is TRBV14; D not certain. This CDR3 is built from 15 residues. The ends were cut back, 0 bases at V and 2 bases at J, with 9 bases in the middle. Germline V gene lookup returns CDR1 SGHDN and CDR2 FVKESK. The DNA of the CDR3 is TGTGCCAGCAGCCAAGATTCCGACAACACAGATACGCAGTATTTT. It translates to CASSQDSDNTDTQYF.

The chain joins TRBV5-4 to TRBJ1-6; no definite D call. The germline V and J ends were trimmed by 0 bases and 7 bases, with 5 bases remaining between them. CDR1 is SGHNT, CDR2 YYREEE, per germline (reference sequence). The length of the CDR3 is 13 residues. In DNA, the CDR3 is TGTGCCAGCAGCTTGGTGGGGAATTCACCCCTCCACTTT. Its translation is CASSLVGNSPLHF. The full variable domain, rest sourced from reference TRBV5-4 and TRBJ1-6, is ETGVTQSPTHLIKTRGQQVTLRCSSQSGHNTVSWYQQALGQGPQFIFQYYREEENGRGNFPPRFSGLQFPNYSSELNVNALELDDSALYLCASSLVGNSPLHFGNGTRLTVT.

In its sample, this clone was seen a few times. The chain carries TRBV18 and TRBJ2-7; maybe TRBD1 (6 bases). Per germline, CDR1 KGHSH and CDR2 LQKENI. The germline V and J ends were trimmed by 2 bases and 2 bases, with 13 bases remaining between them. The length of the CDR3 is 15 residues. The CDR3 nucleotides read TGTGCCAGCTCACCAGGTCAGGGGAATACCTACGAGCAGTACTTC. Translation: CASSPGQGNTYEQYF. The variable domain in full, completed from reference TRBV18 and TRBJ2-7, reads NAGVMQNPRHLVRRRGQEARLRCSPMKGHSHVYWYRQLPEEGLKFMVYLQKENIIDESGMPKERFSAEFPKEGPSILRIQQVVRGDSAAYFCASSPGQGNTYEQYFGPGTRLTVT.

This chain links TRBV5-1 with TRBJ1-1; D is unresolved. The V gene's germline CDR1 is SGHRS and CDR2 YFSETQ. V was cut by 5 bases and J by 2 bases, with 16 bases left in between. CDR3 size: 15 residues. CDR3 bases: TGCGCCAGCAGTTCGGGGTCGGGGTTTAACACTGAAGCTTTCTTT. It specifies CASSSGSGFNTEAFF.